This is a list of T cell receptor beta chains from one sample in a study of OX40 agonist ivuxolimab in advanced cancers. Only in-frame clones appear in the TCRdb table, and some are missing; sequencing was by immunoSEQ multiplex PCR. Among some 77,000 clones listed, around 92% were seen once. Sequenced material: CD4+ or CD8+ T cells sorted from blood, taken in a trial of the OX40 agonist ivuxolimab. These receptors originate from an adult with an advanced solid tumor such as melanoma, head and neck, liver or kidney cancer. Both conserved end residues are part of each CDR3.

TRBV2	CASSDSYGYTF
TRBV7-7	CASSLAALDTQYF
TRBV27	CASSRNVGDYEQYF
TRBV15	CATSGGQRIVAGELFF
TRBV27	CASSLSGGPYEQYF
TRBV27	CASSLYGSLNQPQHF
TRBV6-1	CALDAGAVLNEQFF
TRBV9	CASSVGQGISYEQYF
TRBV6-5	CASSTRGPGELFF
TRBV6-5	CASRPGTESEKLFF
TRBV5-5	CASSLVPGGLSSGNTIYF
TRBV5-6	CASSLARDRSPETQYF
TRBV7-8	CASSLGTGLNQPQHF
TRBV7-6	CASSLAGSYNEQFF
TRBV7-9	CASSQNYGYTF
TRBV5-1	CASSLDRVGDTQYF
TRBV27	CASSLVSPGKTQYF
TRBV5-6	CASSLGRTEAFF
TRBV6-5	CASGSASYNEQFF
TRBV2	CASSGTGFRGQYF
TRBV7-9	CASSFIRDSDYGYTF
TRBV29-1	CSFVAGGFYNEQFF
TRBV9	CASSVDGGTPLHF
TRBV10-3	CAIPGGQGDGYTF
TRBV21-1	CASSGRDREDTEAFF
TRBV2	CASSEARSGGAYDEQFF
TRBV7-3	CASSSGGDYGYTF